This is a list of T cell receptor beta chains from one sample in a study of cytomegalovirus exposure and HLA in healthy donors. The data were produced by immunoSEQ multiplex PCR, yet TCRdb's version contains in-frame clones alone and is incomplete. The sample has about 140,000 clones; roughly 80% are singletons. The sample comprised PBMCs. The receptors were gathered from a man between 40 and 49 years old in good health and CMV-seropositive. The CDR3 runs from the conserved cysteine through the conserved F or W. A D gene is named only where the DNA matches it firmly. Rows may omit the clone size; those that give it use once, few, many or a size class.

-	-	TRBV7-7	13	TRBJ1-5	CASSSGVGQPQHF	TGTGCCAGCAGCTCAGGGGTAGGCCAGCCCCAGCATTTT
TRBD1	-	TRBV6-5	14	TRBJ1-1	CASSLDRGRTEAFF	TGTGCCAGCAGCCTGGACAGGGGGCGTACTGAAGCTTTCTTT
-	-	TRBV18	14	TRBJ2-5	CASSPSLLQETQYF	TGTGCCAGCTCACCATCCCTCTTACAAGAGACCCAGTACTTC
-	once	TRBV29-1	16	TRBJ2-1	CSVEDPQRSSYNEQFF	TGCAGCGTTGAAGACCCCCAGCGGAGCTCCTACAATGAGCAGTTCTTC
-	-	TRBV6-1	16	TRBJ2-7	CASSEDWDTRVYEQYF	TGTGCCAGCAGTGAAGACTGGGACACGAGAGTTTACGAGCAGTACTTC
TRBD1	-	TRBV9	15	TRBJ2-7	CASSGPGQGPYEQYF	TGTGCCAGCAGCGGCCCGGGACAGGGACCCTACGAGCAGTACTTC
-	-	TRBV18	15	TRBJ1-1	CASSPELGGDTEAFF	TGTGCCAGCTCGCCGGAATTGGGGGGGGACACTGAAGCTTTCTTT
TRBD2	-	TRBV19	15	TRBJ2-7	CASIPNGGSVNEQYF	TGTGCCAGTATCCCCAACGGCGGGAGTGTCAACGAGCAGTACTTC
TRBD1	-	TRBV5-1	16	TRBJ2-7	CASSKSPGQGRHEQYF	TGCGCCAGCAGCAAAAGTCCGGGACAGGGGAGACACGAGCAGTACTTC
-	-	TRBV5-1	15	TRBJ1-4	CASSLVAATNEKLFF	TGCGCCAGCAGCTTGGTGGCGGCAACTAATGAAAAACTGTTTTTT
TRBD1	few	TRBV19	14	TRBJ1-1	CASSPIRGWTEAFF	TGTGCCAGTTCTCCGATCAGGGGGTGGACTGAAGCTTTCTTT
-	-	TRBV7-6	16	TRBJ2-1	CASSLEGSQGSNEQFF	TGTGCCAGCAGCTTAGAGGGATCACAGGGAAGCAATGAGCAGTTCTTC
TRBD1	-	TRBV5-1	14	TRBJ2-7	CASSSGTGGCEQYF	TGCGCCAGCAGCTCCGGGACAGGGGGATGCGAGCAGTACTTC
-	-	TRBV14	16	TRBJ2-1	CASSQDRGGSYNEQFF	TGTGCCAGCAGCCAAGATAGGGGGGGCTCCTACAATGAGCAGTTCTTC
TRBD2	-	TRBV7-9	12	TRBJ2-1	CSRAGDGNEQFF	TGTTCCAGGGCGGGAGATGGAAATGAGCAGTTCTTC
-	-	TRBV9	15	TRBJ2-1	CASSADSDSYNEQFF	TGTGCCAGCAGCGCAGACAGCGACTCCTACAATGAGCAGTTCTTC
TRBD2	-	TRBV7-3	13	TRBJ2-5	CASSRGEGETQYF	TGTGCCAGCAGCCGAGGGGAGGGGGAGACCCAGTACTTC
-	-	TRBV7-2	15	TRBJ2-3	CASSSEGRRTDTQYF	TGTGCCAGCAGCTCCGAGGGTCGGCGGACAGATACGCAGTATTTT
-	-	TRBV6-6	14	TRBJ2-5	CASSSNREKETQYF	TGTGCCAGCAGTTCGAACAGGGAAAAAGAGACCCAGTACTTC
TRBD2	-	TRBV19	13	TRBJ2-3	CASSSPGTRAQYF	TGTGCCAGTAGTTCTCCTGGGACTAGAGCGCAGTATTTT
TRBD1	-	TRBV5-1	15	TRBJ2-2	CASSRGQGQTGELFF	TGCGCCAGCAGCCGAGGACAGGGGCAAACCGGGGAGCTGTTTTTT
TRBD1	-	TRBV2	15	TRBJ1-2	CASSDWGWDSSGYTF	TGTGCCAGCAGTGATTGGGGTTGGGACAGCTCTGGCTACACCTTC
-	-	TRBV5-1	11	TRBJ2-1	CASSFGSEQFF	TGCGCCAGCAGCTTTGGCTCCGAGCAGTTCTTC
-	-	TRBV10-3	17	TRBJ2-6	CAISESKTAPGANVLTF	TGTGCCATCAGTGAGTCGAAGACTGCCCCTGGGGCCAACGTCCTGACTTTC
TRBD2	-	TRBV4-1	15	TRBJ2-7	CASSQGVTGGYEQYF	TGCGCCAGCAGCCAAGGGGTCACGGGGGGTTACGAGCAGTACTTC
TRBD1	few	TRBV5-1	15	TRBJ1-1	CASSLRTGGWTEAFF	TGCGCCAGCAGCCTTCGGACAGGAGGGTGGACTGAAGCTTTCTTT
-	-	TRBV30	11	TRBJ2-7	CAWTSSYEQYF	TGTGCCTGGACTAGCTCCTACGAGCAGTACTTC
TRBD1	few	TRBV7-2	14	TRBJ1-4	CASSLGARTGGLFF	TGTGCCAGCAGCTTAGGGGCTCGGACAGGGGGGCTGTTTTTT
-	-	TRBV19	14	TRBJ2-1	CASSPMSSYNEQFF	TGTGCCAGTAGCCCTATGAGCTCCTACAATGAGCAGTTCTTC
-	once	TRBV7-7	13	TRBJ2-1	CASAAAPYNEQFF	TGTGCTAGTGCAGCGGCCCCCTACAATGAGCAGTTCTTC
TRBD1	-	TRBV9	15	TRBJ2-7	CASSVWDRGESEQYF	TGTGCCAGCAGCGTTTGGGACAGGGGTGAGTCCGAGCAGTACTTC
-	-	TRBV6-1	14	TRBJ1-5	CASREVSSNQPQHF	TGTGCCAGCAGGGAGGTGTCTAGCAATCAGCCCCAGCATTTT
TRBD1	-	TRBV30	14	TRBJ1-2	CAWRAPGSGGGYTF	TGTGCCTGGAGAGCCCCGGGTTCAGGGGGAGGCTACACCTTC
TRBD1	-	TRBV6-1	15	TRBJ2-3	CASYSTGQGSDTQYF	TGTGCCAGCTATTCGACGGGACAGGGTTCAGATACGCAGTATTTT
TRBD1	-	TRBV2	13	TRBJ1-4	CASSDRGEEKLFF	TGTGCCAGCAGTGACAGGGGGGAAGAAAAACTGTTTTTT
-	-	TRBV6-6	16	TRBJ1-2	CASTYARGLDNYGYTF	TGTGCCAGCACCTACGCCCGGGGGTTAGATAACTATGGCTACACCTTC
-	-	TRBV5-6	13	TRBJ2-3	CASSSAGARVPYF	TGTGCCAGCAGCTCGGCAGGGGCCAGGGTCCCGTATTTT
TRBD2	-	TRBV19	19	TRBJ2-3	CASSPRLAGGRGLTDTQYF	TGTGCCAGTAGTCCGCGACTAGCGGGGGGCCGAGGGCTCACAGATACGCAGTATTTT
-	once	TRBV10-1	14	TRBJ1-3	CASSAGLSGNTIYF	TGCGCCAGCAGTGCAGGGCTCTCTGGAAACACCATATATTTT
-	-	TRBV6-6	11	TRBJ1-3	CASSTHNTIYF	TGTGCCAGCAGTACACACAACACCATATATTTT
TRBD2	-	TRBV18	16	TRBJ2-5	CASSPPSGGRKETQYF	TGTGCCAGCTCACCCCCTTCCGGCGGGAGAAAGGAGACCCAGTACTTC
TRBD1	-	TRBV5-1	17	TRBJ2-1	CASSPKTWGQDYNEQFF	TGCGCCAGCAGCCCGAAGACTTGGGGACAGGATTACAATGAGCAGTTCTTC
TRBD1	few	TRBV7-8	15	TRBJ2-5	CASSVTGGLVETQYF	TGTGCCAGCAGCGTGACAGGGGGCTTGGTTGAGACCCAGTACTTC
-	-	TRBV9	14	TRBJ2-7	CASSSRTAPYEQYF	TGTGCCAGCAGCTCCCGGACAGCCCCTTACGAGCAGTACTTC
-	-	TRBV5-4	15	TRBJ2-5	CASSLDREGGETQYF	TGTGCCAGCAGCTTGGACCGTGAGGGGGGGGAGACCCAGTACTTC
TRBD1	-	TRBV25-1	13	TRBJ2-7	CASGQGGAYEQYF	TGTGCCAGCGGACAGGGGGGGGCCTACGAGCAGTACTTC
TRBD2	-	TRBV10-3	15	TRBJ2-3	CAISVGLAGPHTQYF	TGTGCCATCAGTGTCGGACTAGCGGGACCTCATACGCAGTATTTT
-	once	TRBV18	16	TRBJ1-1	CASSPPMAQTISEAFF	TGTGCCAGCTCACCACCAATGGCGCAGACTATTAGTGAAGCTTTCTTT
TRBD1	-	TRBV7-3	13	TRBJ2-1	CASSFQGGDEQFF	TGTGCCAGCAGCTTCCAAGGGGGCGATGAGCAGTTCTTC
TRBD1	-	TRBV27	14	TRBJ2-7	CASSSYRGNYEQYF	TGTGCCAGCAGTTCGTACAGGGGAAACTACGAGCAGTACTTC